One T cell receptor beta chain is described in this entry. Data came from immunoSEQ multiplex PCR; TCRdb stores just in-frame clones and leaves some out. Among under 150,000 clones, over 75% were seen once, and the ten largest hold 3% to 4%. The CDR3 consists of 12 residues. The data belong to a study of T cell responses to AZD1222 COVID-19 vaccine. Sequenced material: peripheral blood, taken on day 0 of AZD1222 vaccination. The rearrangement joins TRBV23-1 to TRBJ1-3, with D possibly TRBD1 on 5 matching bases. TRBV23-1 is an ORF for which the function is uncertain. The TCR was taken from an adult in good health. The CDR3 spells CPSEQPGRAIYF. CDR3 DNA: TGCCCCTCCGAACAGCCAGGGAGGGCCATATATTTT.